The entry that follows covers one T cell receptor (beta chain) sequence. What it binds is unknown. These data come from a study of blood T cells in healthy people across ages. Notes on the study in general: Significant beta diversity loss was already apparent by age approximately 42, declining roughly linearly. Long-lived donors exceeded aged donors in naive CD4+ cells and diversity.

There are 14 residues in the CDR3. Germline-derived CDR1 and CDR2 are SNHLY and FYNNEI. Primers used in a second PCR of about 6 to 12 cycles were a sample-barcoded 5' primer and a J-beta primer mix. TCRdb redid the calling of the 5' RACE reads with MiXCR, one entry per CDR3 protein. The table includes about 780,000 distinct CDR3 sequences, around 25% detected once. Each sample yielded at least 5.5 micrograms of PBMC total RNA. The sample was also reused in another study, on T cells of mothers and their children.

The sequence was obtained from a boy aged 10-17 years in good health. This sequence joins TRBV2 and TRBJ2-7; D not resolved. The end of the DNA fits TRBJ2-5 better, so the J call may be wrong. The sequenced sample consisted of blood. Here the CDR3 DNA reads TGTGCCAGCAGTGAGGGAATCACCCGGGAGACCCAGTACTTC. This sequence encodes CASSEGITRETQYF.